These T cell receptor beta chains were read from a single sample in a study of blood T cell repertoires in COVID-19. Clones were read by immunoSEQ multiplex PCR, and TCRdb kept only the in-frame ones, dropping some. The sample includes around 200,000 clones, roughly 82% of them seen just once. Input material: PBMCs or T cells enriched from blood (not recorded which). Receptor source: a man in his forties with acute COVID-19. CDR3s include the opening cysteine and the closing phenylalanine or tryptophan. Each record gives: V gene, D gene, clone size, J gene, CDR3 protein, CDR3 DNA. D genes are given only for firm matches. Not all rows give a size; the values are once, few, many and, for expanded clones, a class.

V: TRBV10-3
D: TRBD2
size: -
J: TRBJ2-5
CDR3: CAISDEGGRAQYF
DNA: TGTGCCATCAGTGATGAGGGAGGGAGGGCCCAGTACTTC

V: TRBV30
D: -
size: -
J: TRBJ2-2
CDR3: CAWTDTGELFF
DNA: TGTGCCTGGACAGATACCGGGGAGCTGTTTTTT

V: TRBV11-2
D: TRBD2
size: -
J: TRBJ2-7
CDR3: CASSLEPAGGRSYEQYF
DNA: TGTGCCAGCAGCTTAGAACCAGCGGGAGGACGCTCCTACGAGCAGTACTTC

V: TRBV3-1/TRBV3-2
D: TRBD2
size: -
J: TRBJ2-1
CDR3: CASSQDRMMTSDEQFF
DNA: TGTGCCAGCAGCCAAGATCGGATGATGACTAGCGATGAGCAGTTCTTC

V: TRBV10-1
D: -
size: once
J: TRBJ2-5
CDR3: CASNPAGAETQYF
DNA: TGCGCCAGCAATCCGGCAGGGGCAGAGACCCAGTACTTC

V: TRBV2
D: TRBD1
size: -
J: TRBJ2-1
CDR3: CASSGQGNEQFF
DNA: TGTGCCAGCAGTGGACAGGGCAATGAGCAGTTCTTC

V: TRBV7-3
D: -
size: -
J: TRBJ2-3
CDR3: CASSLSLRGYTDTQYF
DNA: TGTGCCAGCAGCTTAAGCCTTAGGGGGTACACAGATACGCAGTATTTT

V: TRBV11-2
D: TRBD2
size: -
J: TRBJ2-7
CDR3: CASSISGGAYEQYF
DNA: TGTGCCAGCAGCATTAGCGGGGGGGCCTACGAGCAGTACTTC

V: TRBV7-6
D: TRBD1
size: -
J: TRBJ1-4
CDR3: CASTPPGGANEKLFF
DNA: TGTGCCAGCACCCCTCCAGGGGGTGCAAATGAAAAACTGTTTTTT

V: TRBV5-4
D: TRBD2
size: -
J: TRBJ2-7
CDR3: CASSLAASGSYTYEQYF
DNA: TGTGCCAGCAGCTTGGCGGCTAGCGGGAGTTACACCTACGAGCAGTACTTC

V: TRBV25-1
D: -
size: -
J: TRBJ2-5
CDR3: CASSEGGGETQYF
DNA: TGTGCCAGCAGTGAGGGAGGGGGAGAGACCCAGTACTTC

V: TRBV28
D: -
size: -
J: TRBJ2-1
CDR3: CASSASGTGVKNEQFF
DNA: TGTGCCAGCAGTGCCTCGGGGACGGGAGTTAAGAATGAGCAGTTCTTC

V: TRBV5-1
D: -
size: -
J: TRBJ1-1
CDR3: CASSLTVPNTEAFF
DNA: TGCGCCAGCAGCTTGACAGTTCCGAACACTGAAGCTTTCTTT

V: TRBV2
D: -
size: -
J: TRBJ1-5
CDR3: CASSSDGSEGQPQHF
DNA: TGTGCCAGCAGTTCGGACGGCTCGGAGGGGCAGCCCCAGCATTTT

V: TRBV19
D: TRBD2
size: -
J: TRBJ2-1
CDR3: CATLAGVSYNEQFF
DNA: TGTGCCACCCTAGCGGGAGTAAGTTACAATGAGCAGTTCTTC

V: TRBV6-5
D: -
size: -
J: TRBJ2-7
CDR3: CASRWGQGSYEQYF
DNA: TGTGCCAGCAGGTGGGGGCAGGGGTCCTACGAGCAGTACTTC